This record concerns one TCR beta chain sequence. The sample comes from a study of cytomegalovirus exposure and HLA in healthy donors. It was with 60 Vbeta and 13 Jbeta primers that the PCR ran. Sequencing used immunoSEQ multiplex PCR; TCRdb keeps in-frame clones, though not all of them. The table shows under 200,000 clones, with around 72% occurring only once. CDR1 is SQVTM and CDR2 is ANQGSEA in the germline V gene. V lost 6 bases and J lost 4; bases outside the gene matches: 6. The CDR3 totals 14 residues. V and J are TRBV29-1 and TRBJ1-5, with 10 bases matching TRBD1. The specimen sequenced was PBMCs. This clonotype originated in a man in his fifties in good health and CMV-seronegative. The CDR3 region is CSVGGTGANQPQHF. The DNA of the CDR3 is TGCAGCGTGGGTGGGACAGGGGCGAATCAGCCCCAGCATTTT.